This T cell receptor beta chain stems from a study of cytomegalovirus exposure and HLA in healthy donors. Regarding the study as a whole: The study dropped some indistinguishable V segments, TRBV6-2 and TRBV6-3 among them. A later analysis linked a missense variant in DCLRE1C to the trimming of TCR beta V and J genes. Accurate prediction of HLA-A and HLA-B alleles (for most subjects) was reportedly achieved from TCR beta sequences.

Both 60 Vbeta primers and 13 Jbeta primers went into the PCR. Here immunoSEQ multiplex PCR was the method, and the copy in TCRdb shows in-frame clones only, minus some. The table records 200,000 to 250,000 clones, 75% of them present only once. V lost 1 base and J 6 bases, leaving 14 bases between the germline ends. CDR3 length equals 15 residues. Germline V gene data show CDR1 as MGHRA and CDR2 as YSYEKL. Points on this clone: The target antigen is unknown.

The clonotype was recovered from a woman in her 30s in good health and CMV-seronegative. Sequenced sample: PBMCs. This chain links TRBV4-1 with TRBJ2-3, with D perhaps matching TRBD1 (6 bases). CDR3 nucleotides: TGCGCCAGCAGCCAAGTCTTGGGGGCCGGGGATACGCAGTATTTT. Amino acids: CASSQVLGAGDTQYF.